One sample yielded the 32 T cell receptor beta chains listed below, sequenced in a study of CD8+ T cells in alopecia areata. Following extraction, RNA underwent reverse transcription to cDNA, which served as the sequencing template. Profiled with immunoSEQ multiplex PCR; TCRdb holds only in-frame clones, not every one. The sample has under 65,000 clones, roughly 45% seen once. Sequenced sample: NKG2D-low CD8+ T cells sorted from blood. The receptors derive from a human donor with alopecia areata.

The V and J genes are TRBV30 and TRBJ1-1; D is possibly TRBD1 (6 bases). CDR1 GTSNPN and CDR2 SVGIG come from the germline V gene (reference sequence). The CDR3 consists of 14 residues. Trimming cost V 5 bases and J 0 bases, with 13 bases left between them. The CDR3 nucleotides are TGTGCCTGGGATTTCGGACAGTTGAACACTGAAGCTTTCTTT. Protein sequence: CAWDFGQLNTEAFF.

The chain joins TRBV29-1 to TRBJ2-7; 7 bases align to TRBD2. Losses at the gene ends were 0 bases for V and 2 bases for J; bases not matched to a gene: 7. The CDR3 is made up of 15 amino acids. Germline values: CDR1 SQVTM, CDR2 ANQGSEA. Written as DNA, the CDR3 is TGCAGCGTTGAAGACGGGGAGGGGCGGGCCTACGAGCAGTACTTC. Translated: CSVEDGEGRAYEQYF.

The chain is built from TRBV27 and TRBJ2-7, with TRBD2 matching 7 bases. V lost 1 base and J lost 3; bases outside the gene matches: 9. CDR1 is MNHEY, CDR2 SMNVEV, per germline (reference sequence). This CDR3 region has 16 residues. CDR3 amino acids: CASSLLRVGGGYEQYF. In nucleotides, the CDR3 is TGTGCCAGCAGTTTATTGAGGGTTGGCGGGGGCTACGAGCAGTACTTC.

This clone occurred a few times. This chain connects TRBV19 to TRBJ1-1; maybe TRBD1 (5 bases). V was pared by 5 bases and J by 0 bases, with 13 bases between. The germline gives CDR1 LNHDA, CDR2 SQIVND (reference sequence). CDR3 length: 15 amino acids. CDR3 in DNA: TGTGCCAGTAGTTGGGCGGACAACATGAACACTGAAGCTTTCTTT. As protein: CASSWADNMNTEAFF.

The chain has TRBV27 and TRBJ2-3; D not certain. This CDR3 region has 12 residues. Germline CDR1 and CDR2: MNHEY and SMNVEV (reference sequence). V lost 1 base and J 4 bases, leaving 3 bases between the germline ends. Written as DNA, the CDR3 is TGTGCCAGCAGTTTATACCCAGATACGCAGTATTTT. Protein product: CASSLYPDTQYF.

This clone was counted only a few times. The V call is TRBV5-6, the J call TRBJ2-7; tentatively, D is TRBD2 (5 bases). Trimming shortened V by 0 bases and J by 4 bases, and 11 bases separated the two germline ends. The germline V gene has CDR1 SGHDT and CDR2 YYEEEE. This CDR3 contains 14 residues. The DNA of the CDR3 is TGTGCCAGCAGCTTGGGCGGAGGTCCGTACGAGCAGTACTTC. Translating it yields CASSLGGGPYEQYF.

This clone was counted once. The J gene is TRBJ2-5, the V gene TRBV28; 12 nucleotides match TRBD1. The length of the CDR3 is 15 residues. The ends lost 6 bases at V and 5 bases at J; junction bases unmatched: 7. Looked up from germline, CDR1 is MDHEN and CDR2 is SYDVKM. The CDR3 loop reads CASSAGQGARETQYF. The CDR3 coding sequence is TGTGCCAGCAGCGCGGGACAGGGGGCGCGGGAGACCCAGTACTTC.

The chain joins TRBV19 to TRBJ1-2; D call uncertain. The CDR3 loop spans 13 amino acids. Germline V gives CDR1 LNHDA, CDR2 SQIVND (reference sequence). Trimming cost V 8 bases and J 6 bases, with 16 bases left between them. CDR3 region: CASGTGRSDGYTF. The CDR3, as DNA: TGTGCCAGTGGTACTGGTAGGTCAGATGGCTACACCTTC.

This clone was seen more than once but under ten times. The chain recombines TRBV7-9 with TRBJ2-2; 8 nucleotides line up with TRBD2. The CDR3 has 14 amino acids. J was trimmed by 8 bases and V by 5 bases; bases with no gene match: 7. CDR1 is SEHNR and CDR2 is FQNEAQ in the germline V gene (reference sequence). As DNA, the CDR3 is TGTGCCAGCAGCCTCGGGACTAGTAGAGGGGAGCTGTTTTTT. Translation: CASSLGTSRGELFF.

The chain recombines TRBV9 with TRBJ2-7; 9 bases map to TRBD1. V lost 4 bases, J lost 2 bases, and 7 bases stayed unmatched. This CDR3 spans 15 amino acids. The germline gives CDR1 SGDLS, CDR2 YYNGEE. In DNA form, the CDR3 reads TGTGCCAGCAGCCCCGGACAGGGGCTTCCCTACGAGCAGTACTTC. It is translated as CASSPGQGLPYEQYF. The variable domain in full, with the rest retrieved from reference TRBV9 and TRBJ2-7, is DSGVTQTPKHLITATGQRVTLRCSPRSGDLSVYWYQQSLDQGLQFLIQYYNGEERAKGNILERFSAQQFPDLHSELNLSSLELGDSALYFCASSPGQGLPYEQYFGPGTRLTVT.

V usage is TRBV7-9 and J usage is TRBJ2-1, with 7 nucleotides matching TRBD2. The germline CDR1 and CDR2 sequences are SEHNR and FQNEAQ (reference sequence). The trim removed 3 bases at V and 4 bases at J, leaving 9 bases unmatched. The CDR3 consists of 16 residues. The CDR3: CASSFPLAGVYNEQFF. The DNA for the CDR3 is TGTGCCAGCAGCTTCCCTCTTGCGGGAGTGTACAATGAGCAGTTCTTC.

V and J are TRBV30 and TRBJ1-1; no clear D. The CDR3 has 15 residues. Germline V gene sequence: CDR1 GTSNPN, CDR2 SVGIG (reference sequence). Deletions cut 2 bases from V and 2 bases from J, with 15 bases between. DNA of the CDR3: TGTGCCTGGAGTCTCAACAGCGGACTAAACACTGAAGCTTTCTTT. It specifies CAWSLNSGLNTEAFF.

This clone has ten or more counts. The J gene is TRBJ1-1, the V gene TRBV19; TRBD1 aligns across 9 bases. CDR3 length: 14 residues. Trimming at V came to 4 bases and at J to 4 bases, leaving 4 bases not matched to a gene. Germline CDR1 is LNHDA and CDR2 is SQIVND (reference sequence). The CDR3 loop is CASSRQGGGTEAFF. The CDR3 DNA follows: TGTGCCAGTAGTAGACAGGGGGGCGGCACTGAAGCTTTCTTT.

The chain has TRBV12-5 and TRBJ2-7; D may be TRBD1 (6 bases). The CDR3 runs 13 residues. The V gene lost 2 bases and the J gene lost 6 bases, with 11 bases spanning the gap. The germline gives CDR1 LGHNT, CDR2 FRNRAP. This CDR3 reads CASGLHRAREQYF. The CDR3 coding sequence is TGTGCTAGTGGTTTGCACAGGGCACGCGAGCAGTACTTC.

This chain uses TRBV7-9 with TRBJ2-1; D unclear. Trimming shortened V by 5 bases and J by 6 bases, and 20 bases separated the two germline ends. CDR3 length: 16 residues. CDR1 SEHNR and CDR2 FQNEAQ come from the germline V gene (reference sequence). CDR3 sequence (DNA): TGTGCCAGCAGCCCCCCGGGTCGGTATGCGGTCAATGAGCAGTTCTTC. The encoded protein is CASSPPGRYAVNEQFF. The full variable domain, in which reference TRBV7-9 and TRBJ2-1 provide the parts outside the CDR3, is DTGVSQNPRHKITKRGQNVTFRCDPISEHNRLYWYRQTLGQGPEFLTYFQNEAQLEKSRLLSDRFSAERPKGSFSTLEIQRTEQGDSAMYLCASSPPGRYAVNEQFFGPGTRLTVL.

The rearrangement links TRBV11-2 to TRBJ2-3; D is perhaps TRBD1 or TRBD2 (6 bases each). V lost 5 bases to trimming and J lost 2 bases, with 17 bases between them. CDR3 length: 16 amino acids. Germline assignment: CDR1 SGHAT and CDR2 FQNNGV. The DNA for the CDR3 is TGTGCCAGCAGCGCTATGAGGGGGGAGGACACAGATACGCAGTATTTT. The encoded protein is CASSAMRGEDTDTQYF.

The chain couples TRBV7-8 to TRBJ2-1, with D possibly matching TRBD1 (6 bases). This CDR3 has 14 residues. The V and J ends lost 8 bases and 6 bases respectively, with 17 bases between them. Germline CDR1 is SGHVS and CDR2 is FQNEAQ. The CDR3 sequence is CASHTGSSINEQFF. CDR3 DNA sequence: TGTGCCAGCCATACAGGGTCCAGTATCAATGAGCAGTTCTTC.

This chain links TRBV29-1 with TRBJ2-1, with 11 nucleotides matching TRBD1. CDR3 size: 17 residues. V shed 4 bases, J shed 3 bases, and the junction held 11 bases outside the gene matches. The germline V gene encodes CDR1 SQVTM and CDR2 ANQGSEA. In nucleotides, the CDR3 is TGCAGCGTTGTGGGACTATGGGACAGGGGGAACTACAATGAGCAGTTCTTC. Its protein is CSVVGLWDRGNYNEQFF.

This chain uses TRBV11-2 with TRBJ2-1; D unclear. With 1 base removed from V and 8 bases from J, the gap between germline ends came to 3 bases. The CDR3 extends over 11 amino acids. Germline CDR1 reads SGHAT; CDR2 reads FQNNGV. DNA for the CDR3: TGTGCCAGCAGCTTAGGGTATGAGCAGTTCTTC. Protein sequence: CASSLGYEQFF.

This clone was observed a few times. J is TRBJ2-7 and V is TRBV27, with TRBD2 matching over 8 bases. There are 15 residues in the CDR3. CDR1 and CDR2 from the germline V gene are MNHEY and SMNVEV (reference sequence). Trimming took 2 bases from V and 3 from J; bases not matched to a gene: 6. As DNA, the CDR3 is TGTGCCAGCAGTTTACAGGGCGGGAGGCTCTACGAGCAGTACTTC. It yields the protein CASSLQGGRLYEQYF.

This clone was counted only a few times. The gene calls are TRBV7-9 and TRBJ2-7; a weak D match, TRBD1 (6 bases). Trimming cost V 5 bases and J 6 bases, with 14 bases left between them. The CDR3 sequence is 13 residues long. CDR1 is SEHNR, CDR2 FQNEAQ, per germline (reference sequence). The CDR3 sequence is CASSPQQGSEQYF. The CDR3 nucleotides read TGTGCCAGCAGCCCACAACAGGGCAGCGAGCAGTACTTC.

J is TRBJ1-1 and V is TRBV4-1; 10 bases agree with TRBD1. This CDR3 spans 15 amino acids. V lost 6 bases and J lost 2; bases outside the gene matches: 6. The germline V gene encodes CDR1 MGHRA and CDR2 YSYEKL. DNA of the CDR3: TGCGCCAGCAGGGACAGGGGGTCCACAAACACTGAAGCTTTCTTT. Encoded protein: CASRDRGSTNTEAFF.

This clone was picked up a small number of times. This chain uses TRBV4-1 with TRBJ2-7; D gene ambiguous. CDR3 length: 14 amino acids. Germline CDR1 reads MGHRA; CDR2 reads YSYEKL. The germline V and J ends were trimmed by 1 base and 3 bases, with 10 bases remaining between them. The CDR3 reads CASSQAPSGYEQYF. The DNA of the CDR3 is TGCGCCAGCAGCCAAGCCCCGAGTGGCTACGAGCAGTACTTC.

This clone was observed a handful of times. The chain is built from TRBV27 and TRBJ2-3; 7 positions match TRBD1. The junction had 11 bases not matched to a gene; V was cut back by 6 bases and J by 2 bases. The CDR3 sequence is 16 residues long. Germline V gene data show CDR1 as MNHEY and CDR2 as SMNVEV (reference sequence). This chain's CDR3 is CASRPRTGTITDTQYF. In nucleotides, the CDR3 is TGTGCCAGCAGGCCCCGGACAGGCACCATCACAGATACGCAGTATTTT.

The chain carries TRBV7-9 and TRBJ2-1; 7 bases map to TRBD1. V dropped 5 bases and J dropped 2; count of bases not matched to a gene: 3. CDR3 length: 14 amino acids. From germline, CDR1 is SEHNR and CDR2 FQNEAQ (reference sequence). CDR3 nucleotide sequence: TGTGCCAGCAGCGCCGGGACAGCCTACAATGAGCAGTTCTTC. Protein product: CASSAGTAYNEQFF.

Comments on this clone: At one end the junction does not follow the germline gene, possibly because of a read error. V is TRBV15 and J is TRBJ2-1; D unresolved. The CDR3 is 14 amino acids. Germline loops: CDR1 LNHNV, CDR2 YYDKDF (reference sequence). The CDR3 DNA sequence: TGTGCCACCAGCGGAGATAGGTCCTACAATGAGCAGTTCTTC. Protein product: CATSGDRSYNEQFF. The entire variable domain, with the rest obtained from reference TRBV15 and TRBJ2-1, is as follows: DAMVIQNPRYQVTQFGKPVTLSCSQTLNHNVMYWYQQKSSQAPKLLFHYYDKDFNNEADTPDNFQSRRPNTSFCFLDIRSPGLGDTAMYLCATSGDRSYNEQFFGPGTRLTVL.

In this sample, this clone turned up a few times. This CDR3 reads CASSLLGLGLPEGTQYF. The CDR3 DNA reads TGCGCCAGCAGCTTGCTGGGACTAGGCCTCCCGGAAGGGACCCAGTACTTC. The rearrangement links TRBV5-1 to TRBJ2-5, with 8 bases matching TRBD2. The CDR3 loop spans 17 amino acids. Germline values: CDR1 SGHRS, CDR2 YFSETQ. Trimming removed 1 base from V and 7 bases from J; junction bases left unmatched: 15.

About this clone: Likely a read error: the CDR3 ends without its conserved phenylalanine or tryptophan. The DNA is omitted, as the CDR3 cannot be located on it reliably, and the CDR3 follows TCRdb's listing. The CDR3 loop is CASSFLPQGPEA. This rearrangement joins TRBV19 to TRBJ1-1; the table's TRBD1 call for D was not verified on the DNA. Germline CDR1 reads LNHDA; CDR2 reads SQIVND (reference sequence). The CDR3 sequence runs 12 residues, both termini included.

This clone was found a few times. This rearrangement joins TRBV19 to TRBJ2-1; D is possibly TRBD1 or TRBD2 (6 bases each). V lost 6 bases and J 6 bases, leaving 12 bases between the germline ends. The CDR3 sequence is 13 residues long. The germline V gene has CDR1 LNHDA and CDR2 SQIVND (reference sequence). CDR3 protein: CASRERGANEQFF. The CDR3 DNA follows: TGTGCCAGTAGAGAGAGGGGGGCCAATGAGCAGTTCTTC. The whole variable domain, remainder taken from reference TRBV19 and TRBJ2-1, is DGGITQSPKYLFRKEGQNVTLSCEQNLNHDAMYWYRQDPGQGLRLIYYSQIVNDFQKGDIAEGYSVSREKKESFPLTVTSAQKNPTAFYLCASRERGANEQFFGPGTRLTVL.

The V gene is TRBV27, the J gene TRBJ1-1, with D possibly matching TRBD1 (6 bases). V was shortened by 0 bases and J by 4 bases, with 9 bases between the two germline ends. Germline CDR1 is MNHEY and CDR2 is SMNVEV (reference sequence). The CDR3 has 14 residues. CDR3: CASSLSGARTEAFF. The CDR3 DNA sequence: TGTGCCAGCAGTTTATCGGGGGCGCGCACTGAAGCTTTCTTT.

This clone appeared a few times. V is TRBV7-9 and J is TRBJ1-5; D is undetermined. Trimming shortened V by 5 bases and J by 3 bases, and 11 bases separated the two germline ends. CDR1 SEHNR and CDR2 FQNEAQ come from the germline V gene (reference sequence). The length of the CDR3 is 14 residues. The CDR3 DNA follows: TGTGCCAGCAGCCAAGAGGGCTACAATCAGCCCCAGCATTTT. It translates to CASSQEGYNQPQHF.

The chain has TRBV4-2 and TRBJ2-7; possibly TRBD2 for D (5 bases). V was pared by 0 bases and J by 1 base, with 10 bases between. CDR1 LGHNA and CDR2 YNFKEQ come from the germline V gene. The length of the CDR3 is 15 residues. This chain's CDR3 is CASSQDRGLSYEQYF. The CDR3 nucleotides read TGTGCCAGCAGCCAAGATCGCGGGCTATCCTACGAGCAGTACTTC.